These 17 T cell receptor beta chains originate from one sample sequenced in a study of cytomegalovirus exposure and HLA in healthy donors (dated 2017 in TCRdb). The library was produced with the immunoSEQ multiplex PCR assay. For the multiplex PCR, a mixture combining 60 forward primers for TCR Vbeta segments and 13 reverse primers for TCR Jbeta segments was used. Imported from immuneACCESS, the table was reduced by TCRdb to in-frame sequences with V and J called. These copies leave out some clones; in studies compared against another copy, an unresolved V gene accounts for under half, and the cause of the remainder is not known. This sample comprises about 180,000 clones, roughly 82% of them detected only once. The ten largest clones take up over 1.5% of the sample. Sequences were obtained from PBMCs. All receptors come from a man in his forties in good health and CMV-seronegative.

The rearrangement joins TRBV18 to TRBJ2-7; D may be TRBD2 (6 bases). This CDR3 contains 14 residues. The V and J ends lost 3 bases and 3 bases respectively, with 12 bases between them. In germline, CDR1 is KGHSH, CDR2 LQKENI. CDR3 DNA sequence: TGTGCCAGCTCACCCGGCCAGGAGGGCTACGAGCAGTACTTC. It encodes CASSPGQEGYEQYF.

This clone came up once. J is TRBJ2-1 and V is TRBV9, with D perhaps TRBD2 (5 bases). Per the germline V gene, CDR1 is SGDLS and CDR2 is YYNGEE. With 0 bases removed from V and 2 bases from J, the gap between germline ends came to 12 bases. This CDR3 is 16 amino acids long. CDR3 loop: CASSVASSGPYNEQFF. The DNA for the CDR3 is TGTGCCAGCAGCGTAGCTAGCAGCGGCCCCTACAATGAGCAGTTCTTC.

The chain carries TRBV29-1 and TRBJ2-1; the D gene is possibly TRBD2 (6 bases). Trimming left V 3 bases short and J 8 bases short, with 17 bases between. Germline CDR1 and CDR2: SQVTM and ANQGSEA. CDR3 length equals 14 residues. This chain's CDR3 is CSVDGGSWMDEQFF. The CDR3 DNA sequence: TGCAGCGTTGATGGGGGGAGTTGGATGGATGAGCAGTTCTTC.

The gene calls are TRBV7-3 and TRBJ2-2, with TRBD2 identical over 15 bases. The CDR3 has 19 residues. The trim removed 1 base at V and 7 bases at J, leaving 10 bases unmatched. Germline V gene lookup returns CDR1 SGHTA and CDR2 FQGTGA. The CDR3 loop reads CASSLRGLAGGFGIGELFF. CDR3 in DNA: TGTGCCAGCAGCTTAAGGGGACTAGCGGGAGGATTCGGTATCGGGGAGCTGTTTTTT.

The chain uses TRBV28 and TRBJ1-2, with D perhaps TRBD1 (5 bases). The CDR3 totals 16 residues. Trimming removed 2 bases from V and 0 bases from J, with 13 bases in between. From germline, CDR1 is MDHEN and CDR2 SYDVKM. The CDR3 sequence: CASSLRGTVTNYGYTF. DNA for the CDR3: TGTGCCAGCAGTTTACGGGGGACCGTCACTAACTATGGCTACACCTTC.

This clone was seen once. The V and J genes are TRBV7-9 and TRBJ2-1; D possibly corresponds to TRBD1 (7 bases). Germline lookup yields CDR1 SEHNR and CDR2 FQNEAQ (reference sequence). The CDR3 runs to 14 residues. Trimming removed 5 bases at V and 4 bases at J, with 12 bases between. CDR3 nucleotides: TGTGCCAGCAGCGGGCAGGGGGGATACAATGAGCAGTTCTTC. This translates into CASSGQGGYNEQFF.

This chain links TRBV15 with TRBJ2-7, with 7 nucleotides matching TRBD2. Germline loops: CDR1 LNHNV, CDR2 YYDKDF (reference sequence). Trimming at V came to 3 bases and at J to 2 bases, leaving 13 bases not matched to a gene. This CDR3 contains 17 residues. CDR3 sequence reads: CATSRAGTAGLTYEQYF. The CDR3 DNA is TGTGCCACCAGCAGGGCCGGAACAGCGGGGTTAACCTACGAGCAGTACTTC. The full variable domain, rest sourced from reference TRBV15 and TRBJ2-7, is DAMVIQNPRYQVTQFGKPVTLSCSQTLNHNVMYWYQQKSSQAPKLLFHYYDKDFNNEADTPDNFQSRRPNTSFCFLDIRSPGLGDTAMYLCATSRAGTAGLTYEQYFGPGTRLTVT.

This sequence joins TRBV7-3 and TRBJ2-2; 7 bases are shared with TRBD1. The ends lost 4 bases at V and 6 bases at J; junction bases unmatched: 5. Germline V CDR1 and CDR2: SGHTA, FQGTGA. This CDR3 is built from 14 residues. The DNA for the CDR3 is TGTGCCAGCAGCTCGACACAGGGGCCCGGGGAGCTGTTTTTT. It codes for CASSSTQGPGELFF.

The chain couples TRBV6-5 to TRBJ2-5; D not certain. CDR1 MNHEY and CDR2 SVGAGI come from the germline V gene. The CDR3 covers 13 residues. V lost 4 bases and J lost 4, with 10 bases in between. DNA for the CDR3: TGTGCCAGCAGTTTGAGACTTAGAGAGACCCAGTACTTC. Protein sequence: CASSLRLRETQYF.

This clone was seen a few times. CDR3: CASATGPYYEQYF. In DNA, the CDR3 is TGTGCCAGTGCGACAGGGCCTTACTACGAGCAGTACTTC. The J gene is TRBJ2-7, the V gene TRBV28, with 7 bases fitting TRBD1. The J segment lost 3 bases and the V segment lost 9 bases, leaving 8 bases of the junction unmatched. The CDR3 loop spans 13 amino acids. CDR1 is MDHEN and CDR2 is SYDVKM in the germline V gene.

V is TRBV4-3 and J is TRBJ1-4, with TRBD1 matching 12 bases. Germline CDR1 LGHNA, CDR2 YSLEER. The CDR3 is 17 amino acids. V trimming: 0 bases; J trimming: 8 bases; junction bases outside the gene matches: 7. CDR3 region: CASSQEGDRGLGEKLFF. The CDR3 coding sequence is TGCGCCAGCAGCCAAGAAGGGGACAGGGGGCTGGGAGAAAAACTGTTTTTT.

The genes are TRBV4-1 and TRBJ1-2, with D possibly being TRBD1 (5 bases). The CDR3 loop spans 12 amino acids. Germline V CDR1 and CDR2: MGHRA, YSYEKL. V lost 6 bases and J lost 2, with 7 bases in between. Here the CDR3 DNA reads TGCGCCAGCAGGGGACTCAACTATGGCTACACCTTC. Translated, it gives CASRGLNYGYTF.

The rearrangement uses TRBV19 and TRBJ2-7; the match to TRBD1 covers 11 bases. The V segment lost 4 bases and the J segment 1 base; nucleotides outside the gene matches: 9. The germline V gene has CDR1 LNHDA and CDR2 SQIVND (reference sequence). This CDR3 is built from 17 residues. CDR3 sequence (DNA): TGTGCCAGTAGTAGAGGACAGGGGGCGTACGTTTCCTACGAGCAGTACTTC. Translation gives CASSRGQGAYVSYEQYF.

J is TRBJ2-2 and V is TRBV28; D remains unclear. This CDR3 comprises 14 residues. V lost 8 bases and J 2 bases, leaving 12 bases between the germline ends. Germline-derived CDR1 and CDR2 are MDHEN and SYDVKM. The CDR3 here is CASRRVYNTGELFF. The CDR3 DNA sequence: TGTGCCAGCCGCCGGGTTTATAACACCGGGGAGCTGTTTTTT.

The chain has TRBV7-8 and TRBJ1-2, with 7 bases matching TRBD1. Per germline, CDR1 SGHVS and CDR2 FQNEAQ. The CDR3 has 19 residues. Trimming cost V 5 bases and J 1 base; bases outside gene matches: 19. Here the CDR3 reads CASSPRGGPTEIFNYGYTF. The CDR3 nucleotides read TGTGCCAGCAGCCCCCGAGGGGGCCCGACAGAGATATTTAACTATGGCTACACCTTC.

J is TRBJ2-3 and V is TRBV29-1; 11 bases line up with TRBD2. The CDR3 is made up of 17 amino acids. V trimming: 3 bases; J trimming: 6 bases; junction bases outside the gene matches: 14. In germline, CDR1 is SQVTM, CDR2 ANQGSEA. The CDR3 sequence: CSVEDRTSGLREDTQYF. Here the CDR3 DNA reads TGCAGCGTTGAGGACCGGACTAGCGGGCTGAGAGAGGATACGCAGTATTTT.

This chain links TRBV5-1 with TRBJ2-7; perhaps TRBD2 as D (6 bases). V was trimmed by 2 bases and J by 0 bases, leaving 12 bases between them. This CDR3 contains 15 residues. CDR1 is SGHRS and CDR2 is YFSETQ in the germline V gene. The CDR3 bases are TGCGCCAGCAGCTTCCGGAGCGGGCCCTCCTACGAGCAGTACTTC. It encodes CASSFRSGPSYEQYF.